Below, 16 T cell receptor beta chains from the same sample are listed, as sequenced in a study of blood T cell repertoires in COVID-19. The protocol was immunoSEQ multiplex PCR, while the TCRdb copy is restricted to in-frame clones and leaves out a portion. Among 200,000 to 250,000 clones listed, around 80% were seen once. Sequenced sample: peripheral blood. Every receptor here comes from a woman aged 70 to 79 with acute or convalescent COVID-19.

In its sample, this clone was seen a few times. V usage is TRBV2 and J usage is TRBJ2-4; 7 bases line up with TRBD1. The germline V gene has CDR1 SNHLY and CDR2 FYNNEI. The CDR3 extends over 17 amino acids. The junction had 11 bases not matched to a gene; V was cut back by 3 bases and J by 3 bases. CDR3 DNA sequence: TGTGCCAGCAGTGATAGACAGGGCCGGTTAGTCAAAAACATTCAGTACTTC. Translating gives CASSDRQGRLVKNIQYF.

CDR3 DNA sequence: TGTGCCAGTAGTAGGACAGTAACCGGGGAGCTGTTTTTT. It encodes CASSRTVTGELFF. The chain carries TRBV19 and TRBJ2-2; D is possibly TRBD1 (6 bases). This CDR3 has 13 amino acids. Per the germline V gene, CDR1 is LNHDA and CDR2 is SQIVND (reference sequence). V lost 4 bases and J lost 5, with 8 bases in between.

J is TRBJ1-5 and V is TRBV28, with D possibly TRBD1 on 5 matching bases. Between the trimmed V and J ends, which lost 8 bases and 4 bases, there was a span of 12 bases. The CDR3 sequence is 13 residues long. In germline, CDR1 is MDHEN, CDR2 SYDVKM. Here the CDR3 reads CASLAGRNQPQHF. DNA of the CDR3: TGTGCCAGCTTGGCGGGGCGAAATCAGCCCCAGCATTTT.

The chain links TRBV19 to TRBJ1-5; possibly TRBD1 for D (5 bases). The germline V and J ends were trimmed by 2 bases and 1 base, with 9 bases remaining between them. There are 15 residues in the CDR3. Germline values: CDR1 LNHDA, CDR2 SQIVND (reference sequence). CDR3 coding DNA: TGTGCCAGTAGTATAAGCGGGGCGAGCAATCAGCCCCAGCATTTT. It encodes CASSISGASNQPQHF.

This clone was seen only a few times. The chain has TRBV19 and TRBJ2-1; TRBD2 matches 10 bases. J gave up 3 bases and V 3 bases, and 8 bases lay outside the gene matches. The CDR3 runs 17 residues. In germline, CDR1 is LNHDA, CDR2 SQIVND (reference sequence). The CDR3, as DNA: TGTGCCAGTAGTATTAGTGCCTCTAGCGGGGGCTACAATGAGCAGTTCTTC. Encoded protein: CASSISASSGGYNEQFF.

J is TRBJ2-1 and V is TRBV3-1 (or the pseudogene TRBV3-2); 9 positions agree with TRBD2. CDR1 is LGHDT and CDR2 is YNNKEL in the germline V gene (reference sequence). CDR3 length equals 14 residues. Losses at the gene ends were 7 bases for V and 4 bases for J; bases not matched to a gene: 5. The CDR3, as DNA: TGTGCCAGCACGCGGGGGGGTCATTACAATGAGCAGTTCTTC. It encodes CASTRGGHYNEQFF.

This clone was seen more than once but under ten times. The chain couples TRBV24-1 to TRBJ1-2; D might be TRBD1 (5 bases). The CDR3 has 14 residues. Germline V lookup: CDR1 KGHDR, CDR2 SFDVKD. Trimming took off 3 bases at V and 5 bases at J, with 12 bases between the two ends. CDR3 loop: CATSDRGGGYGYTF. CDR3 nucleotide sequence: TGTGCCACCAGTGATCGCGGGGGGGGGTATGGCTACACCTTC.

The rearrangement joins TRBV10-2 to TRBJ1-6; TRBD1 is a possible D gene (5 bases). From germline, CDR1 is WSHSY and CDR2 SAAADI. Between the trimmed V and J ends, which lost 6 bases and 6 bases, there was a span of 12 bases. This CDR3 region has 14 residues. The chain's CDR3 is CASSPGTINSPLHF. The CDR3 coding sequence is TGCGCCAGCAGCCCCGGGACTATTAATTCACCCCTCCACTTT.

The J gene is TRBJ1-1, the V gene TRBV6-5, with D maybe TRBD1 (5 bases). Germline V lookup: CDR1 MNHEY, CDR2 SVGAGI. This CDR3 region has 13 residues. V gave up 5 bases and J gave up 8 bases, with 15 bases separating them. The CDR3 reads CASSPRGAGEAFF. In DNA, the CDR3 is TGTGCCAGCAGTCCGCGGGGCGCCGGGGAAGCTTTCTTT.

The sample holds a few counts of this clone. The chain joins TRBV6-1 to TRBJ1-2; no reliable D call. The length of the CDR3 is 14 residues. V lost 1 base, J lost 4 bases, and 10 bases lay in between. Looked up from germline, CDR1 is MNHNS and CDR2 is SASEGT. CDR3 amino acids: CASSEVGGFYGYTF. The DNA of the CDR3 is TGTGCCAGCAGTGAAGTCGGCGGCTTCTATGGCTACACCTTC.

The chain links TRBV2 to TRBJ2-1, with TRBD2 as a possible D gene (5 bases). Germline values: CDR1 SNHLY, CDR2 FYNNEI. Trimming stripped 3 bases from V and 0 bases from J, with 21 bases between. The CDR3 is 19 residues long. CDR3 amino acids: CASSDRQVNVGSSYNEQFF. The CDR3, as DNA: TGTGCCAGCAGTGATAGGCAGGTCAATGTAGGGAGCTCCTACAATGAGCAGTTCTTC.

This chain joins TRBV9 and TRBJ2-3; a possible D gene is TRBD1 (6 bases). The length of the CDR3 is 20 residues. CDR1 is SGDLS and CDR2 is YYNGEE in the germline V gene. V was cut by 2 bases and J by 0 bases, with 25 bases left in between. The CDR3 is CASSVTSATRTVISTDTQYF. CDR3 DNA: TGTGCCAGCAGCGTCACTTCAGCTACCCGGACAGTGATAAGCACAGATACGCAGTATTTT. The whole variable domain, remainder taken from reference TRBV9 and TRBJ2-3, is DSGVTQTPKHLITATGQRVTLRCSPRSGDLSVYWYQQSLDQGLQFLIQYYNGEERAKGNILERFSAQQFPDLHSELNLSSLELGDSALYFCASSVTSATRTVISTDTQYFGPGTRLTVL.

The V gene is TRBV11-3, the J gene TRBJ2-2; 7 positions agree with TRBD1. Germline trimming cut 5 bases from V and 6 bases from J; bases unmatched to any gene: 6. This CDR3 spans 14 amino acids. Germline CDR1 SGHNT, CDR2 YENEEA. CDR3 bases: TGTGCCAGCAGCCGATCGACAGGGCCCGGGGAGCTGTTTTTT. This translates into CASSRSTGPGELFF.

In its sample, this clone was seen once. The rearrangement joins TRBV7-6 to TRBJ2-3; D may be TRBD2 (5 bases). Between the trimmed V and J ends, which lost 5 bases and 2 bases, there was a span of 5 bases. The CDR3 length is 12 residues. Germline values: CDR1 SGHVS, CDR2 FNYEAQ. CDR3 amino acids: CASSRDTDTQYF. The CDR3 DNA reads TGTGCCAGCAGCCGGGACACAGATACGCAGTATTTT.

CDR3 nucleotides: TGTGCCAGCAGTTTCCGGAGGGCAGATACGCAGTATTTT. Translated, it gives CASSFRRADTQYF. The rearrangement links TRBV6-2 or TRBV6-3 to TRBJ2-3, with D tentatively TRBD2 (6 bases). The CDR3 consists of 13 residues. CDR1 MNHEY and CDR2 SVGEGT come from the germline V gene. V dropped 4 bases and J dropped 4 bases, with 9 bases sitting between them.

The chain has TRBV18 and TRBJ2-3; no clear D gene. V was trimmed by 10 bases and J by 0 bases, leaving 8 bases between them. This CDR3 comprises 12 residues. CDR1 is KGHSH, CDR2 LQKENI, per germline. CDR3 amino acids: CATSPSTDTQYF. CDR3 DNA: TGTGCCACCTCCCCTAGCACAGATACGCAGTATTTT.